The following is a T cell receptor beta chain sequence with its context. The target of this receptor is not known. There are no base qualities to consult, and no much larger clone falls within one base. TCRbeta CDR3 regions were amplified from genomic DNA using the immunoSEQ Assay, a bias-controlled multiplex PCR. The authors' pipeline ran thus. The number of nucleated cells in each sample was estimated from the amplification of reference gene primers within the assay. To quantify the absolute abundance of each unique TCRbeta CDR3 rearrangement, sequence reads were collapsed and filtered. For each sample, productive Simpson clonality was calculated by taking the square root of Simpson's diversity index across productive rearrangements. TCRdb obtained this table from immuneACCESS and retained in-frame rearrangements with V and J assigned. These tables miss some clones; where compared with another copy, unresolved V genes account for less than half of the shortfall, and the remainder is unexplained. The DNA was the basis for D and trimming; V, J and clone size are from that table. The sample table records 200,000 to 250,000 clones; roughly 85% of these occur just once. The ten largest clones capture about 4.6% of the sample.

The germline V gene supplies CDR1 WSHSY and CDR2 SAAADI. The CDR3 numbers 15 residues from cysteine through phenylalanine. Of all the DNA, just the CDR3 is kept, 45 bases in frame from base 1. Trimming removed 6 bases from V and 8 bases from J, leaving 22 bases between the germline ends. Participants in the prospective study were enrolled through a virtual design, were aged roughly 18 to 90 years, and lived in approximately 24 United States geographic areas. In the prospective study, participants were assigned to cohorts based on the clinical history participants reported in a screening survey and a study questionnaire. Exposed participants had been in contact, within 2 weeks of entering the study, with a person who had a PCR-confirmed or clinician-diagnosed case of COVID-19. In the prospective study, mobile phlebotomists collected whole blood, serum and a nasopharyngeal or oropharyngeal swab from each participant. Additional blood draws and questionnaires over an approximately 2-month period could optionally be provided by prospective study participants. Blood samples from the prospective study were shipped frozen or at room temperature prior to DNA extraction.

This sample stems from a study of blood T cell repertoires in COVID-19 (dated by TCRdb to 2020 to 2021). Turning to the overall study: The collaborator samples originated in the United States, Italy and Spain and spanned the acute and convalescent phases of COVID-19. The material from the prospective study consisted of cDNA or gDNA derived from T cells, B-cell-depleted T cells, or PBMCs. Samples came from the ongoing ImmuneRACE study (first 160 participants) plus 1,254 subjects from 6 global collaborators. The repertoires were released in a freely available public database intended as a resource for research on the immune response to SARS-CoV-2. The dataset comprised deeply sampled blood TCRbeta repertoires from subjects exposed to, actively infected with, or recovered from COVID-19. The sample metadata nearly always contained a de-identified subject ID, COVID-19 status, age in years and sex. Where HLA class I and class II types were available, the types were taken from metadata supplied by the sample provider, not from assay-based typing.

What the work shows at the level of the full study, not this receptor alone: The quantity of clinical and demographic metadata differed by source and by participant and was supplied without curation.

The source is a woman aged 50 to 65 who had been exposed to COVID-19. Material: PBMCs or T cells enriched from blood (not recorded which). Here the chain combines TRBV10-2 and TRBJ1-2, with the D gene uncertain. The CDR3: CASRSVREIPLGYTF. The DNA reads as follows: TGCGCCAGCAGATCGGTACGGGAAATCCCCTTAGGCTACACCTTC.